This entry lists 12 T cell receptor beta chains sequenced from one sample in a study of OX40 agonist ivuxolimab in advanced cancers. The data were produced by immunoSEQ multiplex PCR, yet TCRdb's version contains in-frame clones alone and is incomplete. This table has some 65,000 clones, about 85% appearing once. This material consisted of CD4+ or CD8+ T cells sorted from blood, taken in a trial of the OX40 agonist ivuxolimab. These receptor sequences come from an adult with an advanced solid tumor such as melanoma, head and neck, liver or kidney cancer.

This chain joins TRBV30 and TRBJ2-5, with D possibly TRBD1 on 6 matching bases. CDR3 length equals 13 residues. Trimming took 0 bases from V and 5 from J, leaving 10 bases between them. CDR1 GTSNPN and CDR2 SVGIG come from the germline V gene (reference sequence). CDR3 bases: TGTGCCTGGAGTGTACAGGGTACGGAGACCCAGTACTTC. Translation: CAWSVQGTETQYF.

The genes are TRBV12-5 and TRBJ1-1; a possible D gene is TRBD1 (6 bases). Germline loops: CDR1 LGHNT, CDR2 FRNRAP. This CDR3 is built from 16 residues. Trimming cost V 4 bases and J 4 bases, with 19 bases left between them. The CDR3 DNA sequence: TGTGCTAGTGGTTCCCTACCACAGGGACGGTCCACTGAAGCTTTCTTT. Its protein is CASGSLPQGRSTEAFF.

This clone is medium-sized. The J gene is TRBJ2-3, the V gene TRBV5-4; D gene unclear. The length of the CDR3 is 13 residues. In germline, CDR1 is SGHNT, CDR2 YYREEE (reference sequence). V gave up 4 bases and J gave up 5 bases, with 11 bases separating them. The CDR3 DNA follows: TGTGCCAGCAGCATCATAGGGTTAGATACGCAGTATTTT. This encodes CASSIIGLDTQYF. The full variable domain, with the rest looked up from reference TRBV5-4 and TRBJ2-3, is ETGVTQSPTHLIKTRGQQVTLRCSSQSGHNTVSWYQQALGQGPQFIFQYYREEENGRGNFPPRFSGLQFPNYSSELNVNALELDDSALYLCASSIIGLDTQYFGPGTRLTVL.

The chain combines TRBV4-1 with TRBJ1-1; D is undetermined. V lost 1 base to trimming and J lost 0 bases, with 6 bases between them. The germline V gene has CDR1 MGHRA and CDR2 YSYEKL. This CDR3 region has 14 residues. This chain's CDR3 is CASSQAGLNTEAFF. For the CDR3, the DNA is TGCGCCAGCAGCCAAGCCGGCCTGAACACTGAAGCTTTCTTT.

The gene calls are TRBV18 and TRBJ2-5; D possibly corresponds to TRBD2 (6 bases). The CDR3 totals 14 residues. The germline V gene encodes CDR1 KGHSH and CDR2 LQKENI. V was cut by 5 bases and J by 3 bases, with 13 bases left in between. As DNA, the CDR3 is TGTGCCAGCTCAGTGGTCGGGGGAAAAGAGACCCAGTACTTC. This encodes CASSVVGGKETQYF.

The sample holds one count of this clone. This chain uses TRBV11-2 with TRBJ2-2; weak D call: TRBD2 (6 bases). The CDR3 covers 14 residues. The germline V gene has CDR1 SGHAT and CDR2 FQNNGV. Trimming removed 5 bases from V and 6 bases from J, with 13 bases in between. This chain's CDR3 is CASSQIREAGELFF. CDR3 in DNA: TGTGCCAGCAGCCAGATAAGGGAGGCCGGGGAGCTGTTTTTT.

The rearrangement uses TRBV2 and TRBJ2-7, with D possibly matching TRBD2 (6 bases). This CDR3 region has 19 residues. CDR1 SNHLY and CDR2 FYNNEI come from the germline V gene. The ends were cut back, 3 bases at V and 2 bases at J, with 26 bases in the middle. CDR3: CASSDHLRVGRRTTYEQYF. The CDR3 region has the DNA TGTGCCAGCAGTGATCACCTTAGGGTTGGGAGGCGAACGACCTACGAGCAGTACTTC.

Details on this clone: The same CDR3 is also encoded by other DNA sequences in this sample. The chain joins TRBV5-6 to TRBJ1-3; no clear D gene. This CDR3 contains 12 residues. Trimming removed 4 bases from V and 4 bases from J, with 6 bases in between. Germline V lookup: CDR1 SGHDT, CDR2 YYEEEE. CDR3 bases: TGTGCCAGCAGCGGCAGAGGAAACACCATATATTTT. Its protein is CASSGRGNTIYF. Full variable domain (rest looked up from reference TRBV5-6 and TRBJ1-3): DAGVTQSPTHLIKTRGQQVTLRCSPKSGHDTVSWYQQALGQGPQFIFQYYEEEERQRGNFPDRFSGHQFPNYSSELNVNALLLGDSALYLCASSGRGNTIYFGEGSWLTVV.

V gene TRBV19 combines with J gene TRBJ1-2, with 7 bases lining up with TRBD1. J was trimmed by 4 bases and V by 1 base; bases with no gene match: 6. The germline gives CDR1 LNHDA, CDR2 SQIVND (reference sequence). The CDR3 consists of 15 residues. In DNA, the CDR3 is TGTGCCAGTAGTATAGGGACAGGAGCAATCTATGGCTACACCTTC. Translating gives CASSIGTGAIYGYTF. Looking up the rest from reference TRBV19 and TRBJ1-2 gives the full variable domain: DGGITQSPKYLFRKEGQNVTLSCEQNLNHDAMYWYRQDPGQGLRLIYYSQIVNDFQKGDIAEGYSVSREKKESFPLTVTSAQKNPTAFYLCASSIGTGAIYGYTFGSGTRLTVV.

DNA for the CDR3: TGCGCCAGCAGCCAAGAATACTCGCCCTGGGGTAACGGGGAGCTGTTTTTT. Its protein is CASSQEYSPWGNGELFF. This sequence joins TRBV4-3 and TRBJ2-2; D ambiguous. V gave up 0 bases and J gave up 7 bases, with 18 bases separating them. Germline V gene lookup returns CDR1 LGHNA and CDR2 YSLEER. The CDR3 spans 17 residues.

The chain recombines TRBV18 with TRBJ2-7; TRBD1 agrees at 9 bases. J gave up 5 bases and V 6 bases, and 11 bases lay outside the gene matches. From germline, CDR1 is KGHSH and CDR2 LQKENI. The CDR3 covers 15 residues. The CDR3 DNA follows: TGTGCCAGCTCTTCATTCCACGGGACAGGGAACGAGCAGTACTTC. Amino acids: CASSSFHGTGNEQYF. The full variable domain, rest sourced from reference TRBV18 and TRBJ2-7, is NAGVMQNPRHLVRRRGQEARLRCSPMKGHSHVYWYRQLPEEGLKFMVYLQKENIIDESGMPKERFSAEFPKEGPSILRIQQVVRGDSAAYFCASSSFHGTGNEQYFGPGTRLTVT.

This rearrangement joins TRBV10-2 to TRBJ2-1; D perhaps matches TRBD2 (6 bases). The V end was cut by 7 bases, the J end by 5 bases, with 18 bases between. Germline-derived CDR1 and CDR2 are WSHSY and SAAADI. CDR3 length: 15 residues. The CDR3, as DNA: TGCGCCAGCACTAGTGCGGGGCACGGGGACAATGAGCAGTTCTTC. This encodes CASTSAGHGDNEQFF.